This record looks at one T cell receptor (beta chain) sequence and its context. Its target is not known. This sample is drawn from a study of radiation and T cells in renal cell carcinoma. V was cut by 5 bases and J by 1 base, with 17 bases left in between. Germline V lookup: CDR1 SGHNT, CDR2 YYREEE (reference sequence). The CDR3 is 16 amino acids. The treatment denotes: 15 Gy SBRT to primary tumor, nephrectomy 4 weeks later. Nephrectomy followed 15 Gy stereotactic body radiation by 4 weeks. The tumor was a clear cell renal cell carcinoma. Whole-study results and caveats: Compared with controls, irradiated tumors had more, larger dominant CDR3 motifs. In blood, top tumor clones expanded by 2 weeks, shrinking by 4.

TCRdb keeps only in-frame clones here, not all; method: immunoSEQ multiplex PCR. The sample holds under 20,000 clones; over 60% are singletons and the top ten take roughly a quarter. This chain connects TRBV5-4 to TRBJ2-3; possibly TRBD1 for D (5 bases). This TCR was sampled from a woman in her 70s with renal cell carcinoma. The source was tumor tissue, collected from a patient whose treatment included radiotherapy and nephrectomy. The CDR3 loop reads CASSSSQFRGTDTQYF. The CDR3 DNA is TGTGCCAGCAGTTCGAGCCAATTCAGGGGCACAGATACGCAGTATTTT. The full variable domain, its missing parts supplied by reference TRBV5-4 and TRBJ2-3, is ETGVTQSPTHLIKTRGQQVTLRCSSQSGHNTVSWYQQALGQGPQFIFQYYREEENGRGNFPPRFSGLQFPNYSSELNVNALELDDSALYLCASSSSQFRGTDTQYFGPGTRLTVL.